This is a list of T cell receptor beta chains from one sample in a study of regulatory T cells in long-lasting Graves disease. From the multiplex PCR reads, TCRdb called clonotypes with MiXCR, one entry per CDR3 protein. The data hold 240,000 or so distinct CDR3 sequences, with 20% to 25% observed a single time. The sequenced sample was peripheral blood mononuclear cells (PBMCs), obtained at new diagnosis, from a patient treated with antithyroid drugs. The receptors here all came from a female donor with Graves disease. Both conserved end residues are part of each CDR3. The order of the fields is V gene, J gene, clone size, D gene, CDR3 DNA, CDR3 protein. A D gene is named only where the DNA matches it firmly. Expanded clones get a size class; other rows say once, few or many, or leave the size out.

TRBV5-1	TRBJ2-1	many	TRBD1	TGTGCCAGCTCACCGGGGACAGTCGATGAGCAGTTCTTC	CASSPGTVDEQFF
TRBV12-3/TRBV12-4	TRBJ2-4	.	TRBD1	TGTGCCAGCAGCCTTCCGGGACAGGGGGAAGGTCAGTACTTC	CASSLPGQGEGQYF
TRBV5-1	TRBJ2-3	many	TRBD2	TGCGCCAGCAGGGGGACTAGCTTAAGCACAGATACGCAGTATTTT	CASRGTSLSTDTQYF
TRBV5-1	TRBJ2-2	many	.	TGCGCCAGCAGCTTGGGGGACCTATCGAACACCGGGGAGCTGTTTTTT	CASSLGDLSNTGELFF
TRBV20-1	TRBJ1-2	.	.	TGCAGTGCTAGAGAACCCGGTTCCTATGGCTACTCCTTC	CSAREPGSYGYSF
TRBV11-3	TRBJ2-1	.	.	TGTGCCAGCACGCTGTCGGGCACAACGGTAGAGCAGTTCTTC	CASTLSGTTVEQFF
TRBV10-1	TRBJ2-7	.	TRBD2	TGCGCCAGCTGTGAACTGAGAGTTCGTGCTAGCGGGAGGAACGAGCAGTACTTC	CASCELRVRASGRNEQYF
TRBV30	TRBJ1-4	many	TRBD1	TGTGCCTGGAGCCGTCCCGGGACAGGGTCTCATGAAAAACTGTTTTTT	CAWSRPGTGSHEKLFF
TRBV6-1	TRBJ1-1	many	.	TGTGCCAGCAGTGAATCTCGGTTCCGGGCTTTCTTT	CASSESRFRAFF
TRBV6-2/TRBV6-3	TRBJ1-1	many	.	TGTGCCAGCACTATTGCGGGGGCTAATGAAGCTTTCTTT	CASTIAGANEAFF